The 32 T cell receptor beta chains given below trace back to one sample, sequenced in a study of Graves' ophthalmopathy and Graves' hyperthyroidism. The sequenced template was RNA, covering the TCR beta CDR3 region. HTBI-primed RT-PCR formed the first round, and a multiplex PCR formed the second. TCRdb passed the multiplex PCR reads through MiXCR, listing each CDR3 protein once. The data show hundreds of thousands of distinct CDR3 sequences, about 20% seen once. Sequencing input: peripheral blood. These receptors were obtained from a young woman with stable Graves' hyperthyroidism. Some clones in this sample may be carry-over from other donors' samples.

The table lists this clonotype with many counts. The rearrangement uses TRBV6-1 and TRBJ2-7, with 7 bases fitting TRBD1. The ends lost 7 bases at V and 3 bases at J; junction bases unmatched: 6. CDR3 size: 13 residues. Germline CDR1 and CDR2: MNHNS and SASEGT. The CDR3 DNA reads as TGTGCCAGCAAAGGGACAGAAAACTACGAGCAGTACTTC. It is translated as CASKGTENYEQYF.

The genes are TRBV5-1 and TRBJ2-7, with D possibly matching TRBD1 (8 bases). The CDR3 loop spans 17 amino acids. Trimming cost V 4 bases and J 0 bases, with 20 bases left between them. Germline V lookup: CDR1 SGHRS, CDR2 YFSETQ. The CDR3 DNA sequence: TGCGCCAGCAGCAAGGGAGACAGGGGACTATACTCCTACGAGCAGTACTTC. Protein: CASSKGDRGLYSYEQYF.

The CDR3 DNA follows: TGTGCCAGCAGCTCCATAGTAGACACTGAAGCTTTCTTT. This sequence encodes CASSSIVDTEAFF. The chain recombines TRBV11-2 with TRBJ1-1; D is undetermined. Trimming left V 4 bases short and J 3 bases short, with 9 bases between. The V gene's germline CDR1 is SGHAT and CDR2 FQNNGV. This CDR3 has 13 amino acids.

CDR3 DNA: TGCAGTGCTAGGATCGGGACAGACTATGGCTACACCTTC. Amino acid sequence: CSARIGTDYGYTF. V usage is TRBV20-1 and J usage is TRBJ1-2, with 7 positions matching TRBD1. V lost 3 bases, J lost 3 bases, and 4 bases stayed unmatched. This CDR3 is built from 13 residues. Germline values: CDR1 DFQATT, CDR2 SNEGSKA (reference sequence).

The rearrangement joins TRBV6-2 or TRBV6-3 to TRBJ1-1, with D perhaps TRBD1 (5 bases). This CDR3 region has 14 residues. The ends were cut back, 0 bases at V and 4 bases at J, with 9 bases in the middle. From germline, CDR1 is MNHEY and CDR2 SVGEGT. The CDR3 sequence is CASSYSTGTTEAFF. DNA of the CDR3: TGTGCCAGCAGTTACTCGACCGGGACCACTGAAGCTTTCTTT.

The V and J genes are TRBV27 and TRBJ2-7; 10 bases line up with TRBD1. From germline, CDR1 is MNHEY and CDR2 SMNVEV (reference sequence). Germline trimming cut 4 bases from V and 3 bases from J; bases unmatched to any gene: 3. The CDR3 is 14 residues long. CDR3 protein: CASSWGTGDYEQYF. The CDR3 bases are TGTGCCAGCAGTTGGGGGACAGGGGACTACGAGCAGTACTTC.

In its sample, this clonotype was seen many times. The chain uses TRBV6-5 and TRBJ1-3; unclear D gene. Trimming cost V 2 bases and J 2 bases, with 7 bases left between them. Germline values: CDR1 MNHEY, CDR2 SVGAGI. There are 14 residues in the CDR3. CDR3 sequence reads: CASSYDRAGNTIYF. Written as DNA, the CDR3 is TGTGCCAGCAGTTACGATCGGGCTGGAAACACCATATATTTT.

In its sample, this clonotype was seen a few times. This chain joins TRBV6-1 and TRBJ1-1; 11 bases map to TRBD1. This CDR3 has 14 amino acids. Germline CDR1 reads MNHNS; CDR2 reads SASEGT. Trimming removed 10 bases from V and 3 bases from J; junction bases left unmatched: 7. DNA for the CDR3: TGTGCCACGAGGACAGGGGGCATGGACACTGAAGCTTTCTTT. Its translation is CATRTGGMDTEAFF.

There are many counts of this clonotype. The CDR3 sequence: CASNEDPRFGYEQYF. Here the CDR3 DNA reads TGTGCCAGCAACGAAGACCCCCGCTTCGGCTACGAGCAGTACTTC. V gene TRBV2 combines with J gene TRBJ2-7; no reliable D call. Trimming removed 7 bases from V and 3 bases from J, with 19 bases in between. CDR3 length: 15 residues. Germline V gives CDR1 SNHLY, CDR2 FYNNEI.

This clonotype was counted ten times or more. The chain recombines TRBV7-2 with TRBJ2-7, with D possibly being TRBD1 (5 bases). The V end was cut by 6 bases, the J end by 1 base, with 16 bases between. CDR1 is SGHTA and CDR2 is FQGNSA in the germline V gene. This CDR3 is 15 amino acids long. The CDR3 here is CASSSRQTLSYEQYF. The CDR3 region has the DNA TGTGCCAGCAGTTCTCGACAGACCCTATCCTACGAGCAGTACTTC.

This clonotype was observed a few times. As DNA, the CDR3 is TGTGCCAGCAGCATACAAGGTCTCAGGGGCTTCGAGACCCAGTACTTC. Translating gives CASSIQGLRGFETQYF. The V and J genes are TRBV7-9 and TRBJ2-5; a weak D match, TRBD1 (6 bases). The germline V gene encodes CDR1 SEHNR and CDR2 FQNEAQ (reference sequence). This CDR3 spans 16 amino acids. Trimming took off 5 bases at V and 5 bases at J, with 21 bases between the two ends.

Many counts were recorded for this clonotype. This chain links TRBV20-1 with TRBJ2-7; TRBD2 aligns across 9 bases. The germline CDR1 and CDR2 sequences are DFQATT and SNEGSKA (reference sequence). Losses at the gene ends were 3 bases for V and 4 bases for J; bases not matched to a gene: 7. CDR3 length: 14 amino acids. This CDR3 reads CSASPLAGPYEQYF. In DNA form, the CDR3 reads TGCAGTGCTAGCCCGCTAGCGGGGCCGTACGAGCAGTACTTC.

The V and J genes are TRBV11-1 and TRBJ1-1; possible D gene TRBD1, 6 bases. V was clipped by 5 bases and J by 10 bases, with 35 bases between them. The CDR3 runs to 19 residues. The germline V gene has CDR1 SGHAT and CDR2 FQDESV (reference sequence). In DNA, the CDR3 is TGTGCCAGCAGCCGCACGCCCGGGGGGCCAAACACCGGGGAGCTAGCAGCTTTCTTT. It translates to CASSRTPGGPNTGELAAFF.

Regarding this clonotype: At one end, the junction sequence differs from germline, possibly due to a read error. The rearrangement links TRBV12-3 or TRBV12-4 to TRBJ1-2; D unresolved. The length of the CDR3 is 13 residues. CDR3 DNA sequence: TGTGCCAGCAGTTTAGCTGCGAACTATGGCTACAGCTTC. Amino acids: CASSLAANYGYSF.

This clonotype appeared many times. The V call is TRBV11-2, the J call TRBJ1-2; the D is unclear. This CDR3 has 13 residues. Trimming took off 1 base at V and 8 bases at J, with 11 bases between the two ends. CDR1 and CDR2 (germline): SGHAT, FQNNGV. CDR3 region: CASSLGTKRGYTF. The DNA of the CDR3 is TGTGCCAGCAGCTTAGGAACGAAACGAGGCTACACCTTC.

The chain combines TRBV15 with TRBJ2-5; 9 bases are shared with TRBD2. The junction had 4 bases not matched to a gene; V was cut back by 5 bases and J by 3 bases. CDR3 length: 14 residues. CDR1 LNHNV and CDR2 YYDKDF come from the germline V gene (reference sequence). CDR3 sequence: CATSRLAGEETQYF. In nucleotides, the CDR3 is TGTGCCACCAGCCGGTTAGCGGGGGAAGAGACCCAGTACTTC. The complete variable domain, with remaining parts taken from reference TRBV15 and TRBJ2-5, reads DAMVIQNPRYQVTQFGKPVTLSCSQTLNHNVMYWYQQKSSQAPKLLFHYYDKDFNNEADTPDNFQSRRPNTSFCFLDIRSPGLGDTAMYLCATSRLAGEETQYFGPGTRLLVL.

This clonotype came up many times. This rearrangement joins TRBV4-1 to TRBJ1-6; D unclear. Trimming stripped 2 bases from V and 8 bases from J, with 13 bases between. The germline CDR1 and CDR2 sequences are MGHRA and YSYEKL. The CDR3 consists of 15 residues. The CDR3 sequence is CASSQLQVRDSPLHF. Here the CDR3 DNA reads TGCGCCAGCAGCCAATTGCAGGTCCGCGATTCACCCCTCCACTTT.

The chain employs TRBV3-1 and TRBJ1-1; weak D call: TRBD1 (5 bases). Germline values: CDR1 LGHDT, CDR2 YNNKEL (reference sequence). The ends were cut back, 4 bases at V and 3 bases at J, with 24 bases in the middle. The CDR3 has 18 amino acids. The CDR3 loop reads CASSLTWGGLSSDTEAFF. The CDR3 DNA reads as TGTGCCAGCAGCCTCACGTGGGGGGGATTAAGTTCGGACACTGAAGCTTTCTTT.

This clonotype has more than one count but fewer than ten. The CDR3 DNA sequence: TGCAGTGCTCGTGCCAAGGGGGCGGCGAGGCGGCAAGAGACCCAGTACTTC. Its protein product is CSARAKGAARRQETQYF. This chain uses TRBV20-1 with TRBJ2-5; 7 bases match TRBD1. The CDR3 totals 17 residues. V trimming: 5 bases; J trimming: 2 bases; junction bases outside the gene matches: 17. Germline V gene lookup returns CDR1 DFQATT and CDR2 SNEGSKA (reference sequence).

The chain couples TRBV12-3 or TRBV12-4 to TRBJ2-7; D might be TRBD2 (5 bases). V lost 8 bases and J 5 bases, leaving 19 bases between the germline ends. The CDR3 is 14 residues long. CDR3 residues: CASGSSREGHEQYF. As DNA, the CDR3 is TGTGCCAGCGGGTCCTCCCGAGAGGGCCACGAGCAGTACTTC.

This clonotype was seen at least ten times. The chain recombines TRBV29-1 with TRBJ1-1; TRBD1 matches 8 bases. The CDR3 loop spans 12 amino acids. CDR1 and CDR2 (germline): SQVTM, ANQGSEA. J was trimmed by 11 bases and V by 6 bases; bases with no gene match: 11. The DNA for the CDR3 is TGCAGCGTCCAGGGGGCAAATCCCGAGGCTTTCTTT. This codes for CSVQGANPEAFF.

The chain joins TRBV4-1 to TRBJ1-1, with D possibly TRBD1 on 5 matching bases. This CDR3 region has 14 residues. With 1 base removed from V and 6 bases from J, the gap between germline ends came to 12 bases. Germline lookup yields CDR1 MGHRA and CDR2 YSYEKL. This CDR3 reads CASSQGGQGAEAFF. In nucleotides, the CDR3 is TGCGCCAGCAGCCAAGGGGGCCAGGGTGCTGAAGCTTTCTTT.

The V call is TRBV27, the J call TRBJ1-2, with 7 bases lining up with TRBD1. Unmatched junction bases numbered 7, after V lost 8 bases and J lost 4 bases. Germline CDR1 and CDR2: MNHEY and SMNVEV (reference sequence). CDR3 length: 13 amino acids. The CDR3 loop is CASWGGQSYGYTF. The CDR3 DNA is TGTGCCAGCTGGGGGGGACAGTCCTATGGCTACACCTTC.

The gene calls are TRBV28 and TRBJ1-5, with D possibly matching TRBD1 (6 bases). With 5 bases removed from V and 2 bases from J, the gap between germline ends came to 13 bases. Germline CDR1 is MDHEN and CDR2 is SYDVKM. The CDR3 runs 15 residues. The CDR3 DNA reads as TGTGCCAGCAGTCCAGGGGTGGGTGGCAATCAGCCCCAGCATTTT. Encoded protein: CASSPGVGGNQPQHF.

This clonotype has at least ten counts. The chain recombines TRBV5-1 with TRBJ1-2; D may be TRBD1 (5 bases). Germline V gives CDR1 SGHRS, CDR2 YFSETQ. The CDR3 contains 13 residues. V was shortened by 2 bases and J by 8 bases, with 13 bases between the two germline ends. The CDR3 region is CASSFSGDGGYTF. In nucleotides, the CDR3 is TGCGCCAGCAGCTTCTCCGGGGACGGGGGCTACACCTTC.

The gene calls are TRBV15 and TRBJ1-5; D unresolved. V lost 5 bases and J lost 5, with 16 bases in between. Germline-derived CDR1 and CDR2 are LNHNV and YYDKDF (reference sequence). The CDR3 is 15 amino acids. The CDR3 is CATSASGGLDQPQHF. DNA for the CDR3: TGTGCCACCAGCGCCAGCGGAGGATTGGATCAGCCCCAGCATTTT.

There are many counts of this clonotype. Written as DNA, the CDR3 is TGTGCCTGGAGTCGGACAATTGATTCACCCCTCCACTTT. It codes for CAWSRTIDSPLHF. The chain joins TRBV30 to TRBJ1-6; a weak D match, TRBD1 (5 bases). The length of the CDR3 is 13 residues. From germline, CDR1 is GTSNPN and CDR2 SVGIG (reference sequence). Trimming shortened V by 2 bases and J by 8 bases, and 10 bases separated the two germline ends.

The rearrangement uses TRBV12-3 or TRBV12-4 and TRBJ2-5, with D perhaps matching TRBD2 (6 bases). Trimming shortened V by 4 bases and J by 2 bases, and 17 bases separated the two germline ends. The CDR3 is made up of 16 amino acids. DNA for the CDR3: TGTGCCAGCAGTTACGGAGGAGGGGACGAACAAGAGACCCAGTACTTC. Translation gives CASSYGGGDEQETQYF.

This clonotype was found many times. The V and J genes are TRBV6-2 or TRBV6-3 and TRBJ2-5; D might be TRBD1 (6 bases). The germline CDR1 and CDR2 sequences are MNHEY and SVGEGT. The CDR3 runs 13 residues. Trimming removed 1 base from V and 4 bases from J, with 7 bases in between. CDR3 loop: CASSYLGAETQYF. CDR3 DNA sequence: TGTGCCAGCAGTTACTTGGGGGCAGAGACCCAGTACTTC.

The chain recombines TRBV12-3 or TRBV12-4 with TRBJ1-1; D unclear. CDR3 length: 10 amino acids. V lost 4 bases and J 11 bases, leaving 8 bases between the germline ends. This CDR3 is CASSSGSAFF. DNA for the CDR3: TGTGCCAGCAGTTCGGGATCGGCTTTCTTT.

The table lists this clonotype with many counts. The rearrangement joins TRBV2 to TRBJ1-5, with no clear D. The CDR3 totals 16 residues. The germline V and J ends were trimmed by 1 base and 0 bases, with 10 bases remaining between them. The germline gives CDR1 SNHLY, CDR2 FYNNEI. The CDR3 DNA sequence: TGTGCCAGCAGTGAAGGCAGACTATATAGCAATCAGCCCCAGCATTTT. Translation: CASSEGRLYSNQPQHF.

The chain employs TRBV4-1 and TRBJ1-2; no firm D call. CDR3 size: 13 residues. Germline V lookup: CDR1 MGHRA, CDR2 YSYEKL. V lost 6 bases, J lost 4 bases, and 12 bases lay in between. This chain's CDR3 is CASSRDLIYGYTF. CDR3 nucleotide sequence: TGCGCCAGCAGTCGAGACCTAATCTATGGCTACACCTTC.